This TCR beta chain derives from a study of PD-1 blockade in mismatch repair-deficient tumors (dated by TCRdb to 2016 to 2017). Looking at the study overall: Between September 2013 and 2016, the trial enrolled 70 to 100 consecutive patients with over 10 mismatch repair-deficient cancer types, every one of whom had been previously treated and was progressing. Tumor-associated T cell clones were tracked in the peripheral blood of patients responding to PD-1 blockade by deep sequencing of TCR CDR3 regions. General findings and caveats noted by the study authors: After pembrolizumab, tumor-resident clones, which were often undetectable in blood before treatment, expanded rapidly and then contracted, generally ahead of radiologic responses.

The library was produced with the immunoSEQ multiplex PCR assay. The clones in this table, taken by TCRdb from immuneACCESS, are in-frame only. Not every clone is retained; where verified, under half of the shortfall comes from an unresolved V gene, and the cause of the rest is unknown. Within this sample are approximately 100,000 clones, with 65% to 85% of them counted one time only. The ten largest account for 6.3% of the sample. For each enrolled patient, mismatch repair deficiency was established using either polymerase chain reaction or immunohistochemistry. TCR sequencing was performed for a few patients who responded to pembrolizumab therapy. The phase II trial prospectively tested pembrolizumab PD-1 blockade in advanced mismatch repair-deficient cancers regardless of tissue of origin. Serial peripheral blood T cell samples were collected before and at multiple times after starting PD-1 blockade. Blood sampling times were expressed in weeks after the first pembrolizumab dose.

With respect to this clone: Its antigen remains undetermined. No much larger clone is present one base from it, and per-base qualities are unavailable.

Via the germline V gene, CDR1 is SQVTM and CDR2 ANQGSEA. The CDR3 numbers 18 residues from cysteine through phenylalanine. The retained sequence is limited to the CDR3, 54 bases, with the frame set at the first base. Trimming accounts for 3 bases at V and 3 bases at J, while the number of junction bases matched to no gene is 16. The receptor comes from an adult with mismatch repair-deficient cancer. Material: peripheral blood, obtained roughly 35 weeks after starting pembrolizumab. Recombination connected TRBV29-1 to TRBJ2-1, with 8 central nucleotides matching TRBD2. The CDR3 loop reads CSVDEGIFEGLDYNEQFF. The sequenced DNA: TGCAGCGTTGACGAGGGGATTTTTGAGGGACTAGACTACAATGAGCAGTTCTTC.